This T cell receptor beta chain comes out of a study of shared clonotypes between healthy human individuals. Whole-study context: The composition of the donors was a couple of women and three men aged 18 to 49.

An approximately 210 ng quantity of DNA, roughly 30,000 T cell genomes, went into the sorted-subset replicate PCRs. The assay was immunoSEQ multiplex PCR, and TCRdb's table has in-frame clones only and misses some. The sample contains approximately 1.1 million clones, approximately 80% of which appear only once. Germline V gene data show CDR1 as SGDLS and CDR2 as YYNGEE. This CDR3 comprises 17 residues. The V segment lost 0 bases and the J segment 6 bases; nucleotides outside the gene matches: 11. Sequenced material: memory CD4+ T cells from PBMCs. Subset given: CD45RA-negative fraction. The TCR comes from a young man in good health. Some clones in this sample may be carry-over from other donors' samples. The rearrangement joins TRBV9 to TRBJ2-3; 9 bases align to TRBD1. The CDR3 DNA is TGTGCCAGCAGCGTAGCCCAACCGGGACAGGGATGGGATACGCAGTATTTT. It is translated as CASSVAQPGQGWDTQYF.